The rows below give T cell receptor beta chains drawn from one sample of a study of T cell repertoires in cytomegalovirus infection. TCRdb re-analysed the reads in MiXCR, keeping a single row per CDR3 protein. The sample has about 450,000 distinct CDR3 sequences; 30% to 40% are singletons. Material: PBMCs. These receptor sequences come from a human donor in good health (CMV status not recorded). Some clones in this sample may be carry-over from other donors' samples. The CDR3 runs from the conserved cysteine through the conserved F or W. Not every row has a clone size; where given, it reads once, few, many or a size class.

clone_size j_call v_call cdr3_aa
once TRBJ2-2 TRBV20-1 CSASITVGPGELFF
. TRBJ2-4 TRBV12-3/TRBV12-4 CASSLSLAAKNIQYF
few TRBJ1-5 TRBV6-8 CASSTGGNQPQHF
few TRBJ1-2 TRBV19 CATRTGSGYGYTF
many TRBJ1-2 TRBV12-3/TRBV12-4 CASSLRTGDGYTF
few TRBJ2-7 TRBV10-3 CAISYGQGYEQYF
. TRBJ2-1 TRBV7-9 CASSLGVAGRYNEQFF
many TRBJ2-1 TRBV7-6 CASSFGSGNEQFF
few TRBJ1-1 TRBV10-3 CAISGDGLNTEAFF
. TRBJ1-5 TRBV3-1 CASSHPDQPQHF
many TRBJ2-4 TRBV7-2 CASSDSGGVYKNIQYF
few TRBJ2-7 TRBV6-2/TRBV6-3 CASSFGLVSEQYF
few TRBJ1-2 TRBV10-3 CAISESESYGYTF
. TRBJ2-6 TRBV28 CASSGWGAGANVLTF
. TRBJ2-1 TRBV15 CATSSPGAGGTQFF
. TRBJ2-7 TRBV20-1 CSAQSSRGQRNIGKQYF
. TRBJ2-1 TRBV28 CASSPITGGASHEQFF